These 15 T cell receptor beta chains were all obtained from the same sample, sequenced in a study of OX40 agonist ivuxolimab in advanced cancers. Library creation used the immunoSEQ multiplex PCR assay. This immuneACCESS table, as held by TCRdb, lists in-frame sequences with V and J called but not all clones. Of the missing ones, under half trace to an unresolved V gene in checked studies; the others have no known cause. The sample table lists 80,000 to 95,000 clones, about 90% of them with a count of one. The ten largest clones capture 0.5% to 0.65% of the sample. The sample consisted of CD4+ or CD8+ T cells sorted from blood, taken in a trial of the OX40 agonist ivuxolimab. The receptors originated from an adult with an advanced solid tumor such as melanoma, head and neck, liver or kidney cancer.

This chain links TRBV5-4 with TRBJ2-1, with no clear D. V lost 0 bases and J lost 9, with 4 bases in between. Germline V lookup: CDR1 SGHNT, CDR2 YYREEE (reference sequence). The CDR3 contains 11 residues. CDR3: CASSLDPEQFF. The CDR3 bases are TGTGCCAGCAGCTTGGACCCTGAGCAGTTCTTC.

CDR3 nucleotide sequence: TGTGCCAGCAGGAGGACTAGCGGCAGCGAGCAGTACTTC. The encoded protein is CASRRTSGSEQYF. J is TRBJ2-7 and V is TRBV27, with 10 nucleotides matching TRBD2. CDR1 is MNHEY, CDR2 SMNVEV, per germline (reference sequence). This CDR3 contains 13 residues. V was pared by 6 bases and J by 6 bases, with 5 bases of the junction left unmatched.

Details on this clone: Within the sample, other DNA sequences also encode this same CDR3. The chain employs TRBV5-1 and TRBJ2-1; TRBD2 agrees at 10 bases. The CDR3 is made up of 15 amino acids. The J segment lost 5 bases and the V segment lost 2 bases, leaving 4 bases of the junction unmatched. Germline V gene sequence: CDR1 SGHRS, CDR2 YFSETQ. CDR3 sequence: CASSLGLAGDNEQFF. CDR3 sequence (DNA): TGCGCCAGCAGCTTAGGGCTAGCGGGAGACAATGAGCAGTTCTTC.

On this clone: The junction departs from the called germline gene at one end, perhaps through a read error. The CDR3 protein is CTSSLTGTGAGTEAFF. In nucleotides, the CDR3 is TGTACCAGCAGTCTAACCGGGACAGGGGCCGGCACTGAAGCTTTCTTT. The chain carries TRBV6-6 and TRBJ1-1, with 10 bases that match TRBD1. The CDR3 length is 16 residues. Per germline, CDR1 MNHNY and CDR2 SVGAGI (reference sequence).

The chain couples TRBV19 to TRBJ1-1, with no clear D. CDR1 and CDR2 from the germline V gene are LNHDA and SQIVND (reference sequence). The V end lost 6 bases, the J end lost 7 bases, and 12 bases lay between the germline ends. The CDR3 has 12 amino acids. For the CDR3, the DNA is TGTGCCAGTAGATCGGTAGGGAATGAAGCTTTCTTT. Protein: CASRSVGNEAFF.

A note on this clone: Its ends do not fully match the called genes, so a read error is possible. The chain is built from TRBV9 and TRBJ2-7, with D maybe TRBD2 (5 bases). CDR1 and CDR2 from the germline V gene are SGDLS and YYNGEE. The CDR3 is made up of 15 amino acids. The CDR3 nucleotides are TGTGCCAGCAGCGTCTCCGTGGATGACTACGGCCCCAAGCGCTTC. It yields the protein CASSVSVDDYGPKRF.

The rearrangement links TRBV6-1 to TRBJ2-1, with 9 bases lining up with TRBD2. This CDR3 comprises 16 residues. J lost 4 bases, V lost 2 bases, and 6 bases had no gene match. Germline V gene sequence: CDR1 MNHNS, CDR2 SASEGT. In DNA form, the CDR3 reads TGTGCCAGCAGTGAATTCCGGCGGGGGGGTTACAATGAGCAGTTCTTC. Protein product: CASSEFRRGGYNEQFF.

The chain joins TRBV10-3 to TRBJ1-1; 7 bases are shared with TRBD1. The CDR3 contains 14 residues. Germline CDR1 is ENHRY and CDR2 is SYGVKD. After removal of 6 bases from V and 1 base from J, the junction contained 5 bases not matched to a gene. The CDR3 coding sequence is TGTGCCATCAGAACCGGGACAGAGAACACTGAAGCTTTCTTT. Protein: CAIRTGTENTEAFF.

The gene calls are TRBV27 and TRBJ2-1; 9 bases map to TRBD1. With 6 bases clipped from V and 4 bases from J, the junction kept 7 bases outside the gene matches. Germline V CDR1 and CDR2: MNHEY, SMNVEV (reference sequence). This CDR3 comprises 15 residues. CDR3: CASRFGQGMYNEQFF. The CDR3 DNA sequence: TGTGCCAGCAGGTTCGGACAGGGGATGTACAATGAGCAGTTCTTC.

The chain uses TRBV10-2 and TRBJ1-5, with D unresolved. V lost 4 bases and J lost 1, with 11 bases in between. The V gene's germline CDR1 is WSHSY and CDR2 SAAADI. This CDR3 is 15 amino acids long. The chain's CDR3 is CASSGLAGSNQPQHF. For the CDR3, the DNA is TGCGCCAGCAGTGGCCTTGCGGGAAGCAATCAGCCCCAGCATTTT.

The V gene is TRBV7-2, the J gene TRBJ2-1; D is ambiguous. V was cut by 2 bases and J by 2 bases, with 4 bases left in between. The CDR3 length is 13 residues. Germline V lookup: CDR1 SGHTA, CDR2 FQGNSA. DNA of the CDR3: TGTGCCAGCAGCTTATGGGCCTACAATGAGCAGTTCTTC. Protein sequence: CASSLWAYNEQFF. The variable domain in full, completed from reference TRBV7-2 and TRBJ2-1, reads GAGVSQSPSNKVTEKGKDVELRCDPISGHTALYWYRQSLGQGLEFLIYFQGNSAPDKSGLPSDRFSAERTGGSVSTLTIQRTQQEDSAVYLCASSLWAYNEQFFGPGTRLTVL.

This rearrangement joins TRBV6-1 to TRBJ1-1; D is unclear. In germline, CDR1 is MNHNS, CDR2 SASEGT. The V gene lost 2 bases and the J gene lost 9 bases, with 10 bases spanning the gap. This CDR3 comprises 12 residues. CDR3 amino acids: CASSEPGQKAFF. Written as DNA, the CDR3 is TGTGCCAGCAGTGAACCGGGTCAGAAAGCTTTCTTT.

This chain links TRBV2 with TRBJ1-1; tentative D call: TRBD1 (6 bases). This CDR3 comprises 14 residues. The germline CDR1 and CDR2 sequences are SNHLY and FYNNEI. Trimming stripped 6 bases from V and 4 bases from J, with 15 bases between. CDR3 protein: CASRRGPGVTEAFF. CDR3 nucleotide sequence: TGTGCCAGCAGGAGGGGACCAGGGGTCACTGAAGCTTTCTTT.

The V gene is TRBV11-2, the J gene TRBJ2-1; tentatively, D is TRBD1 (8 bases). The germline V and J ends were trimmed by 4 bases and 0 bases, with 13 bases remaining between them. Germline lookup yields CDR1 SGHAT and CDR2 FQNNGV. CDR3 length: 16 residues. The DNA of the CDR3 is TGTGCCAGCAGCTATACAGGGGGGGGCTCCTACAATGAGCAGTTCTTC. Its protein product is CASSYTGGGSYNEQFF.

This chain links TRBV6-1 with TRBJ1-1; no firm D call. Trimming took off 2 bases at V and 4 bases at J, with 14 bases between the two ends. CDR3 length: 15 residues. Germline lookup yields CDR1 MNHNS and CDR2 SASEGT. CDR3 loop: CASSEFRLESTEAFF. The CDR3 bases are TGTGCCAGCAGTGAATTTCGGCTGGAGAGCACTGAAGCTTTCTTT.